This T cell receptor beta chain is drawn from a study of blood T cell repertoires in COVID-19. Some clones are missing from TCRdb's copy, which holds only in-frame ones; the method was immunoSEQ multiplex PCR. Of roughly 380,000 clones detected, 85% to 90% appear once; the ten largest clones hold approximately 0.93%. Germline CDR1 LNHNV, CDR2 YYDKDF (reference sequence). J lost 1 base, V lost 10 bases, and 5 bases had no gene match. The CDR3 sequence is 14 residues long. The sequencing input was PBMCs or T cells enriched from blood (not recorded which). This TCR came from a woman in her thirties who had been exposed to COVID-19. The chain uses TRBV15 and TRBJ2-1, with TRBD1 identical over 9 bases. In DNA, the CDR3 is TGTGCCATCGCGACAGGGGGGTCCTACAATGAGCAGTTCTTC. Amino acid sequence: CAIATGGSYNEQFF.